This TCR beta chain comes out of a study of shared clonotypes between healthy human individuals. Study-wide results and caveats: For sorted subsets, rarefaction showed incomplete sequencing despite large depth. For naive CD4 cells, roughly 5% of clonotypes were shared across a few donors.

The authors loaded approximately 220 ng DNA, 30,000 to 35,000 T cell genomes, into sorted-subset replicate PCRs. The data were produced by immunoSEQ multiplex PCR, yet TCRdb's version contains in-frame clones alone and is incomplete. The sample carries about 680,000 clones, 92% recorded once. It was CD45RO-negative cells, positively selected for CCR7, that made up naive CD8 cells, with terminally differentiated effector memory CD45RA+ cells excluded. Donors comprised healthy HIV-negative adults lacking recent acute infections or vaccinations. The ends were cut back, 3 bases at V and 2 bases at J, with 10 bases in the middle. The CDR3 consists of 14 residues. Germline CDR1 SGHDN, CDR2 FVKESK. Worth noting for this clone: Its specificity is not known.

The rearrangement links TRBV14 to TRBJ2-5; no clear D gene. The material sequenced was naive CD8+ T cells sorted from blood. This sequence originates from a man between 25 and 39 years old in good health. In nucleotides, the CDR3 is TGTGCCAGCAGCCATTCAAAGGGACAAGAGACCCAGTACTTC. Amino acid sequence: CASSHSKGQETQYF.